These 20 T cell receptor beta chains were sequenced from one sample in a study of cytomegalovirus exposure and HLA in healthy donors. The PCR was carried out with 60 Vbeta primers and 13 Jbeta primers. Sequencing used immunoSEQ multiplex PCR; TCRdb keeps in-frame clones, though not all of them. The sample records 150,000 to 200,000 clones, over 75% being singletons. The specimen sequenced was PBMCs. The receptors come from a woman between 50 and 59 years old in good health and CMV-seronegative.

The rearrangement joins TRBV28 to TRBJ1-1; D gene uncertain. Germline-derived CDR1 and CDR2 are MDHEN and SYDVKM. V gave up 6 bases and J gave up 6 bases, with 20 bases separating them. CDR3 length equals 15 residues. In nucleotides, the CDR3 is TGTGCCAGCAGCGCCCCCGACGCTGGCGGTGCTGAAGCTTTCTTT. The encoded protein is CASSAPDAGGAEAFF. Drawing the rest from reference TRBV28 and TRBJ1-1, the complete variable domain is DVKVTQSSRYLVKRTGEKVFLECVQDMDHENMFWYRQDPGLGLRLIYFSYDVKMKEKGDIPEGYSVSREKKERFSLILESASTNQTSMYLCASSAPDAGGAEAFFGQGTRLTVV.

V and J are TRBV7-3 and TRBJ2-1, with D maybe TRBD1 (6 bases). Germline V CDR1 and CDR2: SGHTA, FQGTGA. CDR3 length: 13 amino acids. V lost 5 bases and J lost 3, with 8 bases in between. Here the CDR3 DNA reads TGTGCCAGCAGCGTGACAGGCTACAATGAGCAGTTCTTC. It translates to CASSVTGYNEQFF.

The V call is TRBV6-1, the J call TRBJ2-5, with 7 bases matching TRBD2. Germline trimming cut 2 bases from V and 1 base from J; bases unmatched to any gene: 4. The length of the CDR3 is 15 residues. Germline values: CDR1 MNHNS, CDR2 SASEGT. CDR3 coding DNA: TGTGCCAGCAGTGAATTCGGGAGGCTCCAAGAGACCCAGTACTTC. Translating it yields CASSEFGRLQETQYF.

The chain employs TRBV27 and TRBJ2-5, with 14 nucleotides matching TRBD2. Losses at the gene ends were 11 bases for V and 0 bases for J; bases not matched to a gene: 5. In germline, CDR1 is MNHEY, CDR2 SMNVEV (reference sequence). The CDR3 extends over 15 amino acids. The CDR3 spells CASRTSGGNQETQYF. CDR3 nucleotide sequence: TGTGCCTCTCGGACTAGCGGGGGGAACCAAGAGACCCAGTACTTC.

This rearrangement joins TRBV7-6 to TRBJ2-5, with 8 nucleotides matching TRBD2. This CDR3 contains 16 residues. Germline V lookup: CDR1 SGHVS, CDR2 FNYEAQ. The ends lost 4 bases at V and 0 bases at J; junction bases unmatched: 7. The CDR3 DNA sequence: TGTGCCAGCAGCTGGCGGACGGGAGGGTACCAAGAGACCCAGTACTTC. This codes for CASSWRTGGYQETQYF. Combining the CDR3 with reference TRBV7-6 and TRBJ2-5 gives the whole variable domain GAGVSQSPRYKVTKRGQDVALRCDPISGHVSLYWYRQALGQGPEFLTYFNYEAQQDKSGLPNDRFSAERPEGSISTLTIQRTEQRDSAMYRCASSWRTGGYQETQYFGPGTRLLVL.

This clone was counted between two and nine times. The chain combines TRBV7-8 with TRBJ1-5; perhaps TRBD1 as D (6 bases). Germline V gene data show CDR1 as SGHVS and CDR2 as FQNEAQ. The V gene lost 3 bases and the J gene lost 2 bases, with 8 bases spanning the gap. This CDR3 is built from 14 residues. The CDR3 protein is CASSFRGGNQPQHF. In DNA, the CDR3 is TGTGCCAGCAGCTTCAGGGGTGGCAATCAGCCCCAGCATTTT.

This sequence joins TRBV30 and TRBJ2-3, with 8 nucleotides matching TRBD2. Germline V lookup: CDR1 GTSNPN, CDR2 SVGIG (reference sequence). The CDR3 spans 17 residues. Trimming cost V 8 bases and J 1 base; bases outside gene matches: 17. The CDR3 DNA reads as TGTGCCCAAGGCGGGGGGCCTGGGGTCCCTGGCACAGATACGCAGTATTTT. This codes for CAQGGGPGVPGTDTQYF.

This chain uses TRBV28 with TRBJ2-1; TRBD2 aligns across 7 bases. V shed 5 bases, J shed 1 base, and the junction held 8 bases outside the gene matches. The CDR3 extends over 16 amino acids. Germline V gene data show CDR1 as MDHEN and CDR2 as SYDVKM. CDR3 in amino acids: CASSLSISGSYNEQFF. The CDR3 nucleotides are TGTGCCAGCAGTCTATCAATTAGCGGGTCCTACAATGAGCAGTTCTTC.

The chain joins TRBV5-8 to TRBJ1-5; no clear D gene. The V gene's germline CDR1 is SGHTS and CDR2 YDEGEE. The CDR3 spans 13 residues. Trimming stripped 0 bases from V and 5 bases from J, with 6 bases between. Here the CDR3 reads CASSLGPDQPQHF. The CDR3 DNA reads as TGTGCCAGCAGCTTGGGCCCGGATCAGCCCCAGCATTTT.

The V and J genes are TRBV2 and TRBJ2-7, with 7 bases that match TRBD2. This CDR3 spans 15 amino acids. After removal of 8 bases from V and 5 bases from J, the junction contained 15 bases not matched to a gene. Germline values: CDR1 SNHLY, CDR2 FYNNEI. For the CDR3, the DNA is TGTGCCAGCGTTACGGGAGGCCACCCCAACGACGAGCAGTACTTC. It yields the protein CASVTGGHPNDEQYF.

The chain couples TRBV6-5 to TRBJ1-4; the match to TRBD1 covers 9 bases. V gave up 6 bases and J gave up 5 bases; unmatched junction bases: 1. The germline V gene encodes CDR1 MNHEY and CDR2 SVGAGI. This CDR3 region has 13 residues. CDR3 residues: CASRGTGNEKLFF. CDR3 nucleotide sequence: TGTGCCAGCAGAGGGACAGGGAATGAAAAACTGTTTTTT.

J is TRBJ2-3 and V is TRBV4-1; weak D call: TRBD2 (6 bases). Per the germline V gene, CDR1 is MGHRA and CDR2 is YSYEKL. This CDR3 has 18 residues. V was clipped by 2 bases and J by 2 bases, with 20 bases between them. The CDR3 loop is CASSQFIPSLAATDTQYF. The CDR3 bases are TGCGCCAGCAGCCAATTTATCCCCAGTTTAGCGGCCACAGATACGCAGTATTTT.

The chain joins TRBV30 to TRBJ2-7, with D tentatively TRBD2 (6 bases). Germline assignment: CDR1 GTSNPN and CDR2 SVGIG (reference sequence). The V end lost 8 bases, the J end lost 0 bases, and 17 bases lay between the germline ends. The CDR3 runs 14 residues. CDR3 DNA: TGTGCCACCACAGGCGGGAAAAGCTCCTACGAGCAGTACTTC. Amino acid sequence: CATTGGKSSYEQYF.

V and J are TRBV27 and TRBJ1-2, with 7 bases that match TRBD1. CDR1 MNHEY and CDR2 SMNVEV come from the germline V gene (reference sequence). This CDR3 region has 15 residues. The trim removed 2 bases at V and 8 bases at J, leaving 11 bases unmatched. DNA of the CDR3: TGTGCCAGCAGTTTAGGACCCAGGGGGGAAAGAGGCTACACCTTC. Translation: CASSLGPRGERGYTF.

In its sample, this clone was seen once. The CDR3 is CASSFPVTSRSSYEQYF. CDR3 bases: TGTGCCAGCAGTTTCCCGGTTACGTCAAGAAGCTCCTACGAGCAGTACTTC. The genes are TRBV28 and TRBJ2-7, with unresolved D. Looked up from germline, CDR1 is MDHEN and CDR2 is SYDVKM. The CDR3 is made up of 17 amino acids. Trimming cost V 3 bases and J 0 bases, with 18 bases left between them.

The table lists this clone with a few counts. This chain's CDR3 is CASSANLESPQHF. The CDR3 DNA sequence: TGTGCCAGCAGTGCCAACCTGGAGTCTCCCCAGCATTTT. This rearrangement joins TRBV27 to TRBJ1-5, with no clear D. Trimming shortened V by 5 bases and J by 10 bases, and 15 bases separated the two germline ends. The CDR3 is made up of 13 amino acids. Per the germline V gene, CDR1 is MNHEY and CDR2 is SMNVEV (reference sequence).

The chain is built from TRBV7-8 and TRBJ2-1; D unclear. Germline V gene data show CDR1 as SGHVS and CDR2 as FQNEAQ. This CDR3 has 12 amino acids. V shed 3 bases and J shed 4 bases, with 4 bases lying between them. This chain's CDR3 is CASSFLYNEQFF. The CDR3 nucleotides are TGTGCCAGCAGCTTTCTGTACAATGAGCAGTTCTTC.

This clone was seen just once. V usage is TRBV15 and J usage is TRBJ1-2; no clear D. This CDR3 comprises 14 residues. Germline CDR1 and CDR2: LNHNV and YYDKDF (reference sequence). Trimming took off 4 bases at V and 2 bases at J, with 11 bases between the two ends. CDR3 DNA: TGTGCCACCAGCATTTCACAGAGCAACTATGGCTACACCTTC. Encoded protein: CATSISQSNYGYTF.

This chain connects TRBV10-3 to TRBJ1-2; 7 nucleotides align to TRBD1. Trimming took 6 bases from V and 2 from J; bases not matched to a gene: 3. CDR1 and CDR2 (germline): ENHRY, SYGVKD. The CDR3 is made up of 13 amino acids. Here the CDR3 DNA reads TGTGCCATCAGCGCAGGGGGGAACTATGGCTACACCTTC. As protein: CAISAGGNYGYTF.

The chain joins TRBV5-6 to TRBJ1-4, with a weak D call TRBD1 (6 bases). The germline CDR1 and CDR2 sequences are SGHDT and YYEEEE. Trimming stripped 3 bases from V and 13 bases from J, with 19 bases between. This CDR3 has 14 residues. CDR3 nucleotide sequence: TGTGCCAGCAGCTCTGGAGGTAGACCCAGGGGACTGTTTTTT. Residues: CASSSGGRPRGLFF.